This passage covers 4 T cell receptor beta chains from one sample sequenced in a study of blood T cell repertoires in COVID-19. Assay used: immunoSEQ multiplex PCR; TCRdb lists only in-frame clones, some missing. The table includes tens of thousands of clones, 65% to 85% detected once. Sequenced material: peripheral blood. The receptors originated from a man aged 40-50 years with acute or convalescent COVID-19.

The chain uses TRBV2 and TRBJ1-5; 7 bases align to TRBD1. V gave up 6 bases and J gave up 1 base; unmatched junction bases: 6. Germline V gene sequence: CDR1 SNHLY, CDR2 FYNNEI. CDR3 size: 15 residues. The DNA of the CDR3 is TGTGCCAGCAGGGGACAGCCTGTCAGCAATCAGCCCCAGCATTTT. Residues: CASRGQPVSNQPQHF. Full variable domain (missing parts from reference TRBV2 and TRBJ1-5): EPEVTQTPSHQVTQMGQEVILRCVPISNHLYFYWYRQILGQKVEFLVSFYNNEISEKSEIFDDQFSVERPDGSNFTLKIRSTKLEDSAMYFCASRGQPVSNQPQHFGDGTRLSIL.

This sequence joins TRBV6-4 and TRBJ1-2; D is uncertain. The CDR3 runs to 13 residues. Trimming took off 6 bases at V and 4 bases at J, with 12 bases between the two ends. CDR1 is MRHNA, CDR2 SNTAGT, per germline. The CDR3 here is CASSRESGYGYTF. The CDR3, as DNA: TGTGCCAGCAGCCGGGAGTCGGGCTATGGCTACACCTTC.

This chain links TRBV5-8 with TRBJ2-3, with TRBD2 matching 7 bases. Trimming at V came to 4 bases and at J to 3 bases, leaving 8 bases not matched to a gene. The CDR3 runs 15 residues. CDR1 is SGHTS and CDR2 is YDEGEE in the germline V gene. The CDR3 region has the DNA TGTGCCAGCAGCGCGGCGGGGGTGAAGACAGATACGCAGTATTTT. As protein: CASSAAGVKTDTQYF.

V gene TRBV6-5 combines with J gene TRBJ2-7, with 8 bases lining up with TRBD2. Germline V gene lookup returns CDR1 MNHEY and CDR2 SVGAGI. The CDR3 totals 13 residues. V trimming: 5 bases; J trimming: 4 bases; junction bases outside the gene matches: 4. Here the CDR3 reads CASSPGGPYEQYF. CDR3 DNA sequence: TGTGCCAGCAGTCCGGGAGGGCCTTACGAGCAGTACTTC.